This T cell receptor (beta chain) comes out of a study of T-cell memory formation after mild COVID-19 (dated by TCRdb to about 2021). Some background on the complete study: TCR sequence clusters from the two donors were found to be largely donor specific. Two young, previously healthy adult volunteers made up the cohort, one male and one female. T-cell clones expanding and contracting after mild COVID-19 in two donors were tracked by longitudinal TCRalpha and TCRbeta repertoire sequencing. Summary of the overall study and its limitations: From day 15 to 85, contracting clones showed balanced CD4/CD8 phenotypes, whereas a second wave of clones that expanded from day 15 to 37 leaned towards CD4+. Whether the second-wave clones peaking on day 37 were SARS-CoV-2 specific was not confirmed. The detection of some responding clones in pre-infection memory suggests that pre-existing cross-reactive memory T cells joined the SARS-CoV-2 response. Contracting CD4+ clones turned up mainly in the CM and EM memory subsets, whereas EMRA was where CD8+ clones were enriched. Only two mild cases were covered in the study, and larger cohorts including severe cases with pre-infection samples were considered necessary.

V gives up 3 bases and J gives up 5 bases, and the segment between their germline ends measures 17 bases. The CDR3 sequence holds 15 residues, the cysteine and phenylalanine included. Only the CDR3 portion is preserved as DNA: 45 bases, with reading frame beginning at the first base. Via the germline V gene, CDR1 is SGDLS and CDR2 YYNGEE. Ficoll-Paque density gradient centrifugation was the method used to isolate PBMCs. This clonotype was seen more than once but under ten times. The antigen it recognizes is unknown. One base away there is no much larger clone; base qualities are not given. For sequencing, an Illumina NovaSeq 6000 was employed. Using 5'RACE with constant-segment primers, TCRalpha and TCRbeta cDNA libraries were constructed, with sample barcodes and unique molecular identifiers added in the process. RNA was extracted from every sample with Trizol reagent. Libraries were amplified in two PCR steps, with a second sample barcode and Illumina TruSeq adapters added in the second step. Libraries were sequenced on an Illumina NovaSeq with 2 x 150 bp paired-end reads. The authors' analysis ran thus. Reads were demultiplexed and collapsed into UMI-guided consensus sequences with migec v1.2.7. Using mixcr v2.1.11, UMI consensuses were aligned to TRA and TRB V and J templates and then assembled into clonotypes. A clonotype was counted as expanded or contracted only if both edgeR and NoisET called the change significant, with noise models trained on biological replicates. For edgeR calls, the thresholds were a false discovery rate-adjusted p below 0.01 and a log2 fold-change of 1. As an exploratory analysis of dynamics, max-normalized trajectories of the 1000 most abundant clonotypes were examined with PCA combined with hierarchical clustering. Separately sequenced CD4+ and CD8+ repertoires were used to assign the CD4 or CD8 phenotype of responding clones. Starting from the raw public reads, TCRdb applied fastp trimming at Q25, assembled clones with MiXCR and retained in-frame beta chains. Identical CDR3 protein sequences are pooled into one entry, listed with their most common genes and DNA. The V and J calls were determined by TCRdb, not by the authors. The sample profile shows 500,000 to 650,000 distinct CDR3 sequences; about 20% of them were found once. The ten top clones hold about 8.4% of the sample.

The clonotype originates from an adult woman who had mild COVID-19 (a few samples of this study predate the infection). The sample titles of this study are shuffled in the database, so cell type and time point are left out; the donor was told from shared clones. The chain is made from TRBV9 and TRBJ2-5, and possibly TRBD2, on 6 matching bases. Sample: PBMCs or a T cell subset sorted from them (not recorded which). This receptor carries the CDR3 CASSGEFGGEETQYF. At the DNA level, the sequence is TGTGCCAGCAGCGGAGAGTTTGGAGGGGAGGAGACCCAGTACTTC.